The 20 T cell receptor beta chains below all came from one sample that was sequenced in a study of cytomegalovirus exposure and HLA in healthy donors. The PCR was carried out with 60 Vbeta primers and 13 Jbeta primers. Method: immunoSEQ multiplex PCR; TCRdb's copy keeps in-frame clones and lacks some. The table shows 100,000 to 130,000 clones, with 55% to 85% occurring only once. The specimen sequenced was PBMCs. These receptors were taken from a man aged 25 to 45 in good health and CMV-seronegative.

This clone was picked up a small number of times. The rearrangement joins TRBV11-2 to TRBJ2-7; D not resolved. The germline V gene encodes CDR1 SGHAT and CDR2 FQNNGV. Trimming took 1 base from V and 2 from J, leaving 9 bases between them. The CDR3 covers 14 residues. The CDR3 sequence is CASSLVSPAYEQYF. CDR3 nucleotides: TGTGCCAGCAGCTTAGTCTCCCCAGCCTACGAGCAGTACTTC.

This clone was observed a few times. The J gene is TRBJ2-3, the V gene TRBV6-1; the match to TRBD1 covers 9 bases. CDR3 length: 17 amino acids. Germline values: CDR1 MNHNS, CDR2 SASEGT. V trimming: 4 bases; J trimming: 1 base; junction bases outside the gene matches: 9. CDR3 bases: TGTGCCAGCAGTGCCTTCCAACGGGACAGGGGCACAGATACGCAGTATTTT. Amino acids: CASSAFQRDRGTDTQYF.

This chain joins TRBV30 and TRBJ2-7; 7 nucleotides align to TRBD1. J lost 2 bases, V lost 3 bases, and 4 bases had no gene match. The germline gives CDR1 GTSNPN, CDR2 SVGIG (reference sequence). The CDR3 runs to 13 residues. CDR3 DNA sequence: TGTGCCTGGAGCTCAGGGACAGCCTACGAGCAGTACTTC. Amino acid sequence: CAWSSGTAYEQYF.

There are a few counts of this clone. V usage is TRBV7-9 and J usage is TRBJ2-7; TRBD1 aligns across 8 bases. Trimming removed 5 bases from V and 0 bases from J; junction bases left unmatched: 6. The CDR3 loop spans 15 amino acids. The germline CDR1 and CDR2 sequences are SEHNR and FQNEAQ (reference sequence). The CDR3 DNA reads TGTGCCAGCAGCGCTTGGGACAGGCTCTCCTACGAGCAGTACTTC. It specifies CASSAWDRLSYEQYF.

The chain couples TRBV30 to TRBJ2-7; possibly TRBD2 for D (6 bases). V gave up 2 bases and J gave up 2 bases, with 16 bases separating them. Germline CDR1 GTSNPN, CDR2 SVGIG (reference sequence). The CDR3 spans 15 residues. CDR3 nucleotides: TGTGCCTGGAGTCCCGGGACCCCGGGGGCCTACGAGCAGTACTTC. Protein sequence: CAWSPGTPGAYEQYF.

This clone was seen a few times. The V call is TRBV30, the J call TRBJ1-3, with D possibly being TRBD1 (5 bases). CDR1 is GTSNPN, CDR2 SVGIG, per germline (reference sequence). The CDR3 totals 14 residues. The V end lost 3 bases, the J end lost 3 bases, and 12 bases lay between the germline ends. The CDR3 sequence is CAWSERGNGNTIYF. In nucleotides, the CDR3 is TGTGCCTGGAGCGAAAGGGGCAATGGAAACACCATATATTTT.

This clone was counted once. The chain is built from TRBV14 and TRBJ1-5; TRBD1 aligns across 7 bases. From germline, CDR1 is SGHDN and CDR2 FVKESK. This CDR3 region has 14 residues. V was clipped by 4 bases and J by 6 bases; unmatched bases: 6. The CDR3 loop reads CASSRGQSGQPQHF. The CDR3 region has the DNA TGTGCCAGCAGCCGGGGACAGTCGGGTCAGCCCCAGCATTTT.

V usage is TRBV30 and J usage is TRBJ2-4; D is perhaps TRBD1 (5 bases). V was shortened by 1 base and J by 6 bases, with 19 bases between the two germline ends. Germline loops: CDR1 GTSNPN, CDR2 SVGIG (reference sequence). CDR3 length: 16 residues. CDR3 loop: CAWSAPHDSLRNIQYF. For the CDR3, the DNA is TGTGCCTGGAGTGCACCACACGACAGTTTGCGAAACATTCAGTACTTC.

The rearrangement joins TRBV9 to TRBJ2-7; a possible D gene is TRBD2 (6 bases). Looked up from germline, CDR1 is SGDLS and CDR2 is YYNGEE. Trimming pared 3 bases from V and 4 bases from J, leaving 14 bases between. The CDR3 length is 14 residues. The DNA for the CDR3 is TGTGCCAGCAGCGCCGGGACTGCGGGTTACGAGCAGTACTTC. Protein: CASSAGTAGYEQYF.

The chain recombines TRBV10-3 with TRBJ2-1, with D possibly TRBD1 on 6 matching bases. Germline V lookup: CDR1 ENHRY, CDR2 SYGVKD. This CDR3 is 12 amino acids long. Trimming took 5 bases from V and 6 from J, leaving 8 bases between them. The CDR3 reads CAISTGPNEQFF. DNA for the CDR3: TGTGCCATCAGTACAGGGCCCAATGAGCAGTTCTTC.

The rearrangement links TRBV28 to TRBJ1-2; 10 bases agree with TRBD1. Germline V lookup: CDR1 MDHEN, CDR2 SYDVKM. With 6 bases clipped from V and 4 bases from J, the junction kept 11 bases outside the gene matches. This CDR3 spans 16 amino acids. CDR3 in amino acids: CASSRDRGSLFYGYTF. The CDR3 DNA sequence: TGTGCCAGCAGCCGGGACAGGGGCAGTTTGTTCTATGGCTACACCTTC.

This chain links TRBV10-1 with TRBJ2-7, with a weak D call TRBD1 (6 bases). Germline V lookup: CDR1 WNHNN, CDR2 SYGVQD (reference sequence). V was trimmed by 3 bases and J by 0 bases, leaving 6 bases between them. CDR3 length equals 13 residues. CDR3 coding DNA: TGCGCCAGCAGTGAACAGGGCTCCTACGAGCAGTACTTC. Its protein is CASSEQGSYEQYF.

The V call is TRBV28, the J call TRBJ2-7, with TRBD1 matching 7 bases. The V segment lost 6 bases and the J segment 10 bases; nucleotides outside the gene matches: 12. CDR3 length equals 13 residues. CDR1 and CDR2 (germline): MDHEN, SYDVKM. CDR3 sequence reads: CASSLGQDAVQYF. CDR3 DNA: TGTGCCAGCAGCCTCGGACAGGACGCCGTACAGTACTTC.

This clone was counted a few times. This chain connects TRBV6-5 to TRBJ1-1; D gene uncertain. V was shortened by 3 bases and J by 0 bases, with 8 bases between the two germline ends. The CDR3 has 14 residues. Germline V gene sequence: CDR1 MNHEY, CDR2 SVGAGI. CDR3 sequence: CASSYSGLNTEAFF. The CDR3 bases are TGTGCCAGCAGTTATTCCGGTTTGAACACTGAAGCTTTCTTT.

This chain connects TRBV7-3 to TRBJ2-6; 10 bases are shared with TRBD1. V trimming: 5 bases; J trimming: 1 base; junction bases outside the gene matches: 8. CDR1 is SGHTA, CDR2 FQGTGA, per germline. CDR3 size: 18 residues. CDR3 region: CASSVRDRGFSGANVLTF. CDR3 DNA sequence: TGTGCCAGCAGCGTCCGGGACAGGGGTTTTTCTGGGGCCAACGTCCTGACTTTC.

The rearrangement uses TRBV28 and TRBJ2-7; 9 nucleotides match TRBD1. V was clipped by 1 base and J by 3 bases; unmatched bases: 7. CDR1 is MDHEN and CDR2 is SYDVKM in the germline V gene. The CDR3 length is 16 residues. The CDR3 here is CASSLLGQGIFYEQYF. CDR3 DNA sequence: TGTGCCAGCAGTTTATTGGGACAGGGAATATTCTACGAGCAGTACTTC.

The chain couples TRBV7-9 to TRBJ1-5; D is uncertain. Germline V gene lookup returns CDR1 SEHNR and CDR2 FQNEAQ (reference sequence). V was trimmed by 3 bases and J by 5 bases, leaving 5 bases between them. CDR3 length equals 12 residues. CDR3 sequence reads: CASSFIDQPQHF. The CDR3 DNA sequence: TGTGCCAGCAGCTTTATTGATCAGCCCCAGCATTTT.

The CDR3 protein is CASKGLRVPEAFF. The DNA of the CDR3 is TGTGCCAGCAAAGGTCTCAGGGTCCCCGAAGCTTTCTTT. The chain is built from TRBV28 and TRBJ1-1; TRBD1 is a possible D gene (5 bases). The length of the CDR3 is 13 residues. In germline, CDR1 is MDHEN, CDR2 SYDVKM. V lost 7 bases to trimming and J lost 8 bases, with 17 bases between them. Full variable domain (rest looked up from reference TRBV28 and TRBJ1-1): DVKVTQSSRYLVKRTGEKVFLECVQDMDHENMFWYRQDPGLGLRLIYFSYDVKMKEKGDIPEGYSVSREKKERFSLILESASTNQTSMYLCASKGLRVPEAFFGQGTRLTVV.

The chain combines TRBV7-9 with TRBJ1-5; D not resolved. V lost 2 bases and J lost 7, with 9 bases in between. The CDR3 totals 13 residues. Per germline, CDR1 SEHNR and CDR2 FQNEAQ (reference sequence). As DNA, the CDR3 is TGTGCCAGCAGCTTAAGCGGAAGCCAGCCCCAGCATTTT. Translated, it gives CASSLSGSQPQHF.

This rearrangement joins TRBV12-5 to TRBJ2-3; D possibly corresponds to TRBD1 (6 bases). The CDR3 contains 13 residues. V lost 9 bases, J lost 4 bases, and 14 bases lay in between. From germline, CDR1 is LGHNT and CDR2 FRNRAP. The CDR3 nucleotides read TGTGCTAGCGGGACACGGAAATCAGATACGCAGTATTTT. It translates to CASGTRKSDTQYF.